This record looks at one T cell receptor (beta chain) sequence and its context. Its antigen is currently unknown. Its ends do not fully match the called genes, so a read error is possible. Germline values: CDR1 MNHEY, CDR2 SVGEGT. The CDR3 consists of 16 residues. This specimen belongs to a study of molecular identifiers for immune sequencing clone quantification. Study information: In replicates, RNA taken from roughly 18,000 or 92,000 naive CD8 cells was divided five ways, and four portions underwent sequencing.

One entry per CDR3 protein results from TCRdb running MiXCR on the PCR reads. Of about 640,000 distinct CDR3 sequences listed, 15% to 20% were seen once; the top ten hold around 0.86%. Study conclusions and caveats: Over 98% of effector molecules, yet under 1% of naive-cell molecules, were held by clones above 20 RNA copies.

Researchers sorted naive CD8 T cells as cells that were CD8+CD4-CCR7+CD45RA+. The source material was naive CD8+ T cells from blood, with Jurkat cell RNA spiked in. The subset was: FACS-sorted CD8+CD4-CCR7+CD45RA+ naive T cells. This receptor was taken from a human donor in good health. Some libraries in this study had Jurkat cell RNA spiked in. The chain has TRBV6-2 or TRBV6-3 and TRBJ2-1; no definite D call. The CDR3 sequence is CASGYGSSRLYNEQFF. In DNA, the CDR3 is TGTGCCAGCGGTTACGGCTCGTCTAGGCTCTACAATGAGCAGTTCTTC.